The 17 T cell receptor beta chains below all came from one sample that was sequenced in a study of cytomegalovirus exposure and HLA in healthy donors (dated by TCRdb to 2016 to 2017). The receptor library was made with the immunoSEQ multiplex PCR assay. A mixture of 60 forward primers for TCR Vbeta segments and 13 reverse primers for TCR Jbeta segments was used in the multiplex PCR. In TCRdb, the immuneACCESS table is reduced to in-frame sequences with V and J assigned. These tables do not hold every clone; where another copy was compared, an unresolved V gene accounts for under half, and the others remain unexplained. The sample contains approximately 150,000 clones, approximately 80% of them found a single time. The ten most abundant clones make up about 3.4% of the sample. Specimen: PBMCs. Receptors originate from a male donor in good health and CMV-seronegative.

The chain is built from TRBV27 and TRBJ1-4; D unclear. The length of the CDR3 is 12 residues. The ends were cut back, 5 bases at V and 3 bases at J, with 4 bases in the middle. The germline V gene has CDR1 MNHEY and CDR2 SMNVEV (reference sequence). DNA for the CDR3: TGTGCCAGCAGTCAGTCTAATGAAAAACTGTTTTTT. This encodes CASSQSNEKLFF.

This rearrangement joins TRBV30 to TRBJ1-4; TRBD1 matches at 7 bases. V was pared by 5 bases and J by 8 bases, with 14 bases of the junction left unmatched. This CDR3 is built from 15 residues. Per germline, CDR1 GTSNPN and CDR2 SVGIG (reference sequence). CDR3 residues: CAWLRVDRVREKLFF. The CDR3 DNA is TGTGCCTGGCTCCGGGTCGACAGGGTGAGGGAAAAACTGTTTTTT.

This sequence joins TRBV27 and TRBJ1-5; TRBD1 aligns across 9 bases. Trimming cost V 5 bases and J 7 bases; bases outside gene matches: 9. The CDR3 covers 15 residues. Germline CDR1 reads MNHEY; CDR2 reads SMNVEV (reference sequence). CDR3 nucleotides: TGTGCCAGCAGTCCAAGGGGACAGGGAGGCCAGCCCCAGCATTTT. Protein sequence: CASSPRGQGGQPQHF.

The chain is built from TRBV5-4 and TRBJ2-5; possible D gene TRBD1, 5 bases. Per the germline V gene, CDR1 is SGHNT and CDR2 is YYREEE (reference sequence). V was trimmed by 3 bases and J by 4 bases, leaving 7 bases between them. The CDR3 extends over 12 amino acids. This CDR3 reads CASSSQGETQYF. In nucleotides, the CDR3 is TGTGCCAGCAGCTCGCAGGGAGAGACCCAGTACTTC.

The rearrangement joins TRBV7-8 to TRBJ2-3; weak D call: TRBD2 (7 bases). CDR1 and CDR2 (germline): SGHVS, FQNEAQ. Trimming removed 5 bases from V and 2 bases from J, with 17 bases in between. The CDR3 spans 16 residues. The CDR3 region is CASSPLRGGPTDTQYF. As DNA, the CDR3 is TGTGCCAGCAGCCCCCTAAGGGGGGGCCCCACAGATACGCAGTATTTT.

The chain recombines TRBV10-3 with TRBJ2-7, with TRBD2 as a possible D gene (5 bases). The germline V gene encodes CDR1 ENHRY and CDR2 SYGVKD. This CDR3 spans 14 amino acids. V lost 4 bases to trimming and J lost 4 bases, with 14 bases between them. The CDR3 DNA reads TGTGCCATCAGTGTTGGGGAGTCGGAGTACGAGCAGTACTTC. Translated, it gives CAISVGESEYEQYF.

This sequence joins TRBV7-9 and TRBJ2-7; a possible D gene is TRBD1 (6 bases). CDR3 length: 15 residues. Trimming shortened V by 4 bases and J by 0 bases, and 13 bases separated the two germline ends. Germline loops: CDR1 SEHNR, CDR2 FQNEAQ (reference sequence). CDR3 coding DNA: TGTGCCAGCAGCTCGTACCGGGACAACTCCTACGAGCAGTACTTC. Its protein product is CASSSYRDNSYEQYF.

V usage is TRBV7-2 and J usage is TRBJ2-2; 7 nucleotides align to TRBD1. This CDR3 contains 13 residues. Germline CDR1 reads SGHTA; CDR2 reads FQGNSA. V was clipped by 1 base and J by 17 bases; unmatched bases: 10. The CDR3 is CASSLVSWDSVFF. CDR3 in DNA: TGTGCCAGCAGCTTAGTGTCTTGGGACAGCGTCTTTTTT.

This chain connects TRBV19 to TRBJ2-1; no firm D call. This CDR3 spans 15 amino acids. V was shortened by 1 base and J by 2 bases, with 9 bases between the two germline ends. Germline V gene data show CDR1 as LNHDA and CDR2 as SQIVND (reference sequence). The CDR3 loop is CASSIVGVTYNEQFF. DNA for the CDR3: TGTGCCAGTAGTATAGTAGGAGTAACCTACAATGAGCAGTTCTTC.

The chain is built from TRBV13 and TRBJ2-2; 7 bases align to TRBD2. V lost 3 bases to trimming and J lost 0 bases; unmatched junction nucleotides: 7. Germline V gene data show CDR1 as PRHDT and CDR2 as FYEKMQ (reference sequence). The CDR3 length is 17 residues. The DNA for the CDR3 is TGTGCCAGCAGCTTCGCTAGCGGACTTACGAACACCGGGGAGCTGTTTTTT. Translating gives CASSFASGLTNTGELFF.

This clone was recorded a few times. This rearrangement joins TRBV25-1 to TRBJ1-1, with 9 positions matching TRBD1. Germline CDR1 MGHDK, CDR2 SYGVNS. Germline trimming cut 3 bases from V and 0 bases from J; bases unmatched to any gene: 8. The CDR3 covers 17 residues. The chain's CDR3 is CASSELGQGFMNTEAFF. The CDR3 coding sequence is TGTGCCAGCAGTGAGCTGGGACAGGGCTTCATGAACACTGAAGCTTTCTTT.

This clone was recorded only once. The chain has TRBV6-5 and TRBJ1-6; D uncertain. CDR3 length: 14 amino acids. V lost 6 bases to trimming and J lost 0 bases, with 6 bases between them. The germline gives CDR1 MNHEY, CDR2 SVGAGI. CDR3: CASRASSYNSPLHF. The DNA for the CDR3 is TGTGCCAGCAGGGCCTCCTCCTATAATTCACCCCTCCACTTT.

The DNA of the CDR3 is TGTGCCAGCAGCTCGGGACTAGCGGGAGGGTCTGGCACAGATACGCAGTATTTT. Its translation: CASSSGLAGGSGTDTQYF. The rearrangement joins TRBV13 to TRBJ2-3, with 16 bases identical to TRBD2. This CDR3 is built from 18 residues. CDR1 is PRHDT, CDR2 FYEKMQ, per germline (reference sequence). Unmatched junction bases numbered 5, after V lost 4 bases and J lost 1 base.

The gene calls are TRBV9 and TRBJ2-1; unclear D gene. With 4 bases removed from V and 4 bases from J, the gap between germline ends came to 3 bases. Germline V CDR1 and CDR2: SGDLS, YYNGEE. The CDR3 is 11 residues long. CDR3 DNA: TGTGCCAGCAGCCAATACAATGAGCAGTTCTTC. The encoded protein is CASSQYNEQFF.

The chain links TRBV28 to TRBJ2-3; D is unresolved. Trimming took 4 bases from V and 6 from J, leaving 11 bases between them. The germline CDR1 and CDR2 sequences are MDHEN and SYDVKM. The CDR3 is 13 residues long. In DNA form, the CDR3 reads TGTGCCAGCAGTTCTTCTAGAATGGATACGCAGTATTTT. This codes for CASSSSRMDTQYF.

CDR3 residues: CASSTKRGDQETQYF. CDR3 in DNA: TGTGCCAGCAGTACTAAGCGGGGGGACCAAGAGACCCAGTACTTC. V gene TRBV28 combines with J gene TRBJ2-5, with TRBD2 matching over 9 bases. This CDR3 has 15 residues. With 5 bases clipped from V and 0 bases from J, the junction kept 4 bases outside the gene matches. Germline V gene lookup returns CDR1 MDHEN and CDR2 SYDVKM. The variable domain in full, completed from reference TRBV28 and TRBJ2-5, reads DVKVTQSSRYLVKRTGEKVFLECVQDMDHENMFWYRQDPGLGLRLIYFSYDVKMKEKGDIPEGYSVSREKKERFSLILESASTNQTSMYLCASSTKRGDQETQYFGPGTRLLVL.

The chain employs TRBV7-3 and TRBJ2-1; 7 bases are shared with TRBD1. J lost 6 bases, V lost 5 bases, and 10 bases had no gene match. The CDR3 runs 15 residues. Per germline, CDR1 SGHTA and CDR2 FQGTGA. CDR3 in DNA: TGTGCCAGCAGCCCACAGGGGCCTTCCACCAATGAGCAGTTCTTC. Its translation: CASSPQGPSTNEQFF.